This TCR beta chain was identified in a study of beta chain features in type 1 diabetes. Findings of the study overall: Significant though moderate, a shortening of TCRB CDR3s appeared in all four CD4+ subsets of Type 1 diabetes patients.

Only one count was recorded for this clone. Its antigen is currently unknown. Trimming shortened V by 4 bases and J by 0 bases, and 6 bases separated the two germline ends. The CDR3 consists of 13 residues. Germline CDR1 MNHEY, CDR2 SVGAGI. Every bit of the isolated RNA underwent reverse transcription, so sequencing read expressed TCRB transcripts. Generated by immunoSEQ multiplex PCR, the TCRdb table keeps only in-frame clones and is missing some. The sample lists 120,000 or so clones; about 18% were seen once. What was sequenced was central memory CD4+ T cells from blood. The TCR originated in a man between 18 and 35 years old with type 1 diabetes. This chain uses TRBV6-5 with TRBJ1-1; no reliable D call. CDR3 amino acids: CASSSQLNTEAFF. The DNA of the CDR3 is TGTGCCAGCAGTTCCCAGCTGAACACTGAAGCTTTCTTT.